These 27 T cell receptor beta chains originate from one sample sequenced in a study of T cell responses to AZD1222 COVID-19 vaccine. Measured with immunoSEQ multiplex PCR; TCRdb has only the in-frame clones, and not every one. Here the sample spans tens of thousands of clones, roughly 88% being singletons. This specimen was peripheral blood, taken on day 0 of AZD1222 vaccination. Receptors were obtained from an adult in good health.

This clone has a single count. The gene calls are TRBV9 and TRBJ2-2; D perhaps matches TRBD2 (5 bases). The CDR3 spans 15 residues. The V and J ends lost 1 base and 3 bases respectively, with 10 bases between them. The V gene's germline CDR1 is SGDLS and CDR2 YYNGEE. The CDR3 DNA reads as TGTGCCAGCAGCGTAAGTGGGCGGGACACCGGGGAGCTGTTTTTT. Amino acids: CASSVSGRDTGELFF. Drawing the rest from reference TRBV9 and TRBJ2-2, the complete variable domain is DSGVTQTPKHLITATGQRVTLRCSPRSGDLSVYWYQQSLDQGLQFLIQYYNGEERAKGNILERFSAQQFPDLHSELNLSSLELGDSALYFCASSVSGRDTGELFFGEGSRLTVL.

This chain joins TRBV7-3 and TRBJ1-6; TRBD1 aligns across 8 bases. Per the germline V gene, CDR1 is SGHTA and CDR2 is FQGTGA. CDR3 length: 12 residues. Trimming cost V 5 bases and J 13 bases; bases outside gene matches: 4. The CDR3 nucleotides read TGTGCCAGCAGCACCGACAGGGGTCCCCTCCACTTT. It translates to CASSTDRGPLHF.

The chain recombines TRBV10-2 with TRBJ2-2, with a tentative D call TRBD1 (5 bases). V lost 6 bases and J 0 bases, leaving 17 bases between the germline ends. CDR1 and CDR2 from the germline V gene are WSHSY and SAAADI. The CDR3 runs to 17 residues. CDR3 DNA sequence: TGCGCCAGCAGGGATCTCAGGGCAGTTTCGAACACCGGGGAGCTGTTTTTT. It codes for CASRDLRAVSNTGELFF.

This chain joins TRBV28 and TRBJ2-2; perhaps TRBD2 as D (5 bases). The CDR3 is 14 amino acids. V dropped 8 bases and J dropped 3 bases, with 13 bases sitting between them. Germline V CDR1 and CDR2: MDHEN, SYDVKM. The CDR3 coding sequence is TGTGCCAGCTATGAGGGTACGGACACCGGGGAGCTGTTTTTT. This sequence encodes CASYEGTDTGELFF.

The CDR3 protein is CASSPGQTSGAQYF. The CDR3 DNA is TGTGCCAGCTCACCCGGACAGACATCGGGAGCCCAGTACTTC. The chain has TRBV18 and TRBJ2-5; D possibly matches TRBD1 or TRBD2 (6 bases each). V dropped 3 bases and J dropped 9 bases, with 17 bases sitting between them. Germline-derived CDR1 and CDR2 are KGHSH and LQKENI. CDR3 length: 14 residues.

The chain uses TRBV6-6 and TRBJ1-2; TRBD1 agrees at 9 bases. Germline CDR1 is MNHNY and CDR2 is SVGAGI (reference sequence). This CDR3 is 13 amino acids long. With 5 bases clipped from V and 7 bases from J, the junction kept 5 bases outside the gene matches. This chain's CDR3 is CASSQQGAGGYTF. The CDR3 DNA reads TGTGCCAGCAGTCAACAGGGGGCAGGTGGCTACACCTTC.

The rearrangement links TRBV6-5 to TRBJ2-7; 8 nucleotides agree with TRBD1. This CDR3 contains 14 residues. Trimming at V came to 7 bases and at J to 0 bases, leaving 5 bases not matched to a gene. Germline V CDR1 and CDR2: MNHEY, SVGAGI. The CDR3 DNA follows: TGTGCCAGCAACACAGGGGGTAGCTCCTACGAGCAGTACTTC. It codes for CASNTGGSSYEQYF.

The rearrangement uses TRBV6-5 and TRBJ2-1; 7 positions agree with TRBD2. The CDR3 sequence is 14 residues long. V lost 6 bases to trimming and J lost 8 bases; unmatched junction nucleotides: 10. Germline V gives CDR1 MNHEY, CDR2 SVGAGI. This CDR3 is CASRTSGMGDEQFF. The CDR3 DNA reads as TGTGCCAGCAGGACGAGCGGGATGGGGGATGAGCAGTTCTTC.

The gene calls are TRBV7-9 and TRBJ2-1; D perhaps matches TRBD2 (6 bases). Germline values: CDR1 SEHNR, CDR2 FQNEAQ (reference sequence). The V end lost 3 bases, the J end lost 4 bases, and 10 bases lay between the germline ends. The length of the CDR3 is 14 residues. The DNA for the CDR3 is TGTGCCAGCAGCTTGATGGGACTTTACAATGAGCAGTTCTTC. This gives the protein CASSLMGLYNEQFF.

The chain uses TRBV28 and TRBJ2-5; D is possibly TRBD1 (6 bases). CDR1 MDHEN and CDR2 SYDVKM come from the germline V gene. There are 15 residues in the CDR3. V dropped 5 bases and J dropped 5 bases, with 18 bases sitting between them. Here the CDR3 reads CASSPHAQGLETQYF. In nucleotides, the CDR3 is TGTGCCAGCAGTCCCCACGCCCAGGGGTTGGAGACCCAGTACTTC.

The chain combines TRBV5-1 with TRBJ2-7; no clear D gene. Germline-derived CDR1 and CDR2 are SGHRS and YFSETQ. The CDR3 consists of 12 residues. Trimming stripped 0 bases from V and 6 bases from J, with 7 bases between. The CDR3 coding sequence is TGCGCCAGCAGCTTGGGGCAAGGCGAGCAGTACTTC. Translated, it gives CASSLGQGEQYF.

This sequence joins TRBV19 and TRBJ1-5; TRBD1 aligns across 9 bases. Germline V CDR1 and CDR2: LNHDA, SQIVND (reference sequence). The CDR3 is made up of 15 amino acids. J was trimmed by 5 bases and V by 5 bases; bases with no gene match: 7. CDR3 sequence (DNA): TGTGCCAGTAGTTTCCGGGACAGGGCCTATCAGCCCCAGCATTTT. Protein product: CASSFRDRAYQPQHF.

The CDR3 bases are TGTGCCAGCAGCTTGGGGGGTTCTGCCTACGAGCAGTACTTC. Translation: CASSLGGSAYEQYF. The chain carries TRBV11-2 and TRBJ2-7; possibly TRBD2 for D (6 bases). Deletions cut 3 bases from V and 2 bases from J, with 11 bases between. The CDR3 is 14 amino acids. Germline assignment: CDR1 SGHAT and CDR2 FQNNGV.

The genes are TRBV6-5 and TRBJ1-5, with TRBD1 identical over 7 bases. There are 13 residues in the CDR3. Germline trimming cut 7 bases from V and 8 bases from J; bases unmatched to any gene: 8. The germline gives CDR1 MNHEY, CDR2 SVGAGI. The CDR3, as DNA: TGTGCCAGCAAGGGGGCGCTTTGGGAGCCCCAGCATTTT. Its protein is CASKGALWEPQHF.

This clone appeared a single time. CDR3 protein: CASSQGFVNTEAFF. CDR3 sequence (DNA): TGTGCCAGCAGCCAAGGGTTCGTGAACACTGAAGCTTTCTTT. This rearrangement joins TRBV11-3 to TRBJ1-1, with no clear D. With 5 bases removed from V and 0 bases from J, the gap between germline ends came to 10 bases. The CDR3 has 14 amino acids. Germline CDR1 SGHNT, CDR2 YENEEA.

CDR3 in DNA: TGCGCCAGCAGCCTAGATAAAGGGGATGAGCAGTTCTTC. Translating it yields CASSLDKGDEQFF. The gene calls are TRBV5-1 and TRBJ2-1, with D tentatively TRBD1 (5 bases). Germline CDR1 reads SGHRS; CDR2 reads YFSETQ. Between the trimmed V and J ends, which lost 4 bases and 8 bases, there was a span of 13 bases. This CDR3 contains 13 residues.

V gene TRBV5-8 combines with J gene TRBJ2-1, with D tentatively TRBD1 (6 bases). Germline assignment: CDR1 SGHTS and CDR2 YDEGEE. The CDR3 sequence is 15 residues long. V was pared by 3 bases and J by 3 bases, with 13 bases between. The CDR3 nucleotides are TGTGCCAGCAGCTCATCCGGGACAAGCTACAATGAGCAGTTCTTC. Its protein is CASSSSGTSYNEQFF.

The gene calls are TRBV12-3 or TRBV12-4 and TRBJ1-2; D perhaps matches TRBD1 (5 bases). The CDR3 is 13 residues long. Deletions cut 5 bases from V and 8 bases from J, with 15 bases between. The CDR3 nucleotides are TGTGCCAGCAGTGACGGGACGCGGAAAGGCTACACCTTC. This translates into CASSDGTRKGYTF.

This clone has just one count. This CDR3 is CASSGRGGPSNQPQHF. The CDR3 bases are TGTGCCAGCAGTGGAAGGGGTGGGCCCTCCAATCAGCCCCAGCATTTT. This chain uses TRBV2 with TRBJ1-5; a weak D match, TRBD1 (5 bases). This CDR3 comprises 16 residues. The germline CDR1 and CDR2 sequences are SNHLY and FYNNEI. Trimming cost V 4 bases and J 3 bases, with 16 bases left between them. Complete variable domain (other parts from reference TRBV2 and TRBJ1-5): EPEVTQTPSHQVTQMGQEVILRCVPISNHLYFYWYRQILGQKVEFLVSFYNNEISEKSEIFDDQFSVERPDGSNFTLKIRSTKLEDSAMYFCASSGRGGPSNQPQHFGDGTRLSIL.

This chain joins TRBV5-1 and TRBJ1-1; D is perhaps TRBD1 (5 bases). The CDR3 covers 13 residues. Germline CDR1 is SGHRS and CDR2 is YFSETQ. The V and J ends lost 4 bases and 8 bases respectively, with 15 bases between them. The CDR3 DNA sequence: TGCGCCAGCAGCCTTTTAGTGGGGGAGGAAGCTTTCTTT. Protein: CASSLLVGEEAFF.

The rearrangement uses TRBV5-6 and TRBJ1-2; D is perhaps TRBD1 (5 bases). Trimming took off 1 base at V and 4 bases at J, with 14 bases between the two ends. The germline gives CDR1 SGHDT, CDR2 YYEEEE. The CDR3 has 15 amino acids. The CDR3: CASSLSPGMAYGYTF. The CDR3, as DNA: TGTGCCAGCAGCTTGTCGCCAGGGATGGCCTATGGCTACACCTTC.

This chain uses TRBV7-2 with TRBJ2-7; D may be TRBD2 (5 bases). V was cut by 1 base and J by 0 bases, with 10 bases left in between. The CDR3 loop spans 15 amino acids. Germline V lookup: CDR1 SGHTA, CDR2 FQGNSA. The CDR3 reads CASSLGEGSSYEQYF. CDR3 sequence (DNA): TGTGCCAGCAGCTTAGGAGAGGGTTCCTCCTACGAGCAGTACTTC.

The V and J genes are TRBV27 and TRBJ2-1; 7 bases align to TRBD2. Germline lookup yields CDR1 MNHEY and CDR2 SMNVEV (reference sequence). The junction had 8 bases not matched to a gene; V was cut back by 4 bases and J by 8 bases. The CDR3 covers 14 residues. The CDR3 protein is CASSWGLRYDEQFF. CDR3 nucleotide sequence: TGTGCCAGCAGTTGGGGACTAAGATACGATGAGCAGTTCTTC.

V is TRBV29-1 and J is TRBJ1-4; tentatively, D is TRBD1 (5 bases). This CDR3 region has 14 residues. Germline values: CDR1 SQVTM, CDR2 ANQGSEA. Trimming left V 4 bases short and J 7 bases short, with 16 bases between. The CDR3 region is CSVAGGEWGEKLFF. The DNA of the CDR3 is TGCAGCGTTGCTGGAGGGGAGTGGGGTGAAAAACTGTTTTTT.

The chain recombines TRBV12-3 or TRBV12-4 with TRBJ1-2, with a tentative D call TRBD1 (6 bases). The CDR3 has 13 amino acids. The V end lost 7 bases, the J end lost 9 bases, and 18 bases lay between the germline ends. The CDR3 DNA follows: TGTGCCAGCAACCCCGTCGGGGGGGCCAGCTACACCTTC. Encoded protein: CASNPVGGASYTF.

The chain employs TRBV11-3 and TRBJ2-3, with 7 bases aligning to TRBD2. After removal of 5 bases from V and 6 bases from J, the junction contained 5 bases not matched to a gene. CDR1 and CDR2 (germline): SGHNT, YENEEA. The CDR3 runs to 13 residues. The CDR3 loop is CASSREVPDTQYF. The CDR3 bases are TGTGCCAGCAGCCGGGAGGTGCCGGATACGCAGTATTTT. Complete variable domain (other parts from reference TRBV11-3 and TRBJ2-3): EAGVVQSPRYKIIEKKQPVAFWCNPISGHNTLYWYLQNLGQGPELLIRYENEEAVDDSQLPKDRFSAERLKGVDSTLKIQPAELGDSAVYLCASSREVPDTQYFGPGTRLTVL.

V usage is TRBV27 and J usage is TRBJ1-5, with 11 bases matching TRBD1. Trimming removed 5 bases from V and 5 bases from J; junction bases left unmatched: 2. CDR3 length: 14 residues. The V gene's germline CDR1 is MNHEY and CDR2 SMNVEV (reference sequence). CDR3 nucleotide sequence: TGTGCCAGCAGTCTGGGACAGGGGGATCAGCCCCAGCATTTT. It specifies CASSLGQGDQPQHF.